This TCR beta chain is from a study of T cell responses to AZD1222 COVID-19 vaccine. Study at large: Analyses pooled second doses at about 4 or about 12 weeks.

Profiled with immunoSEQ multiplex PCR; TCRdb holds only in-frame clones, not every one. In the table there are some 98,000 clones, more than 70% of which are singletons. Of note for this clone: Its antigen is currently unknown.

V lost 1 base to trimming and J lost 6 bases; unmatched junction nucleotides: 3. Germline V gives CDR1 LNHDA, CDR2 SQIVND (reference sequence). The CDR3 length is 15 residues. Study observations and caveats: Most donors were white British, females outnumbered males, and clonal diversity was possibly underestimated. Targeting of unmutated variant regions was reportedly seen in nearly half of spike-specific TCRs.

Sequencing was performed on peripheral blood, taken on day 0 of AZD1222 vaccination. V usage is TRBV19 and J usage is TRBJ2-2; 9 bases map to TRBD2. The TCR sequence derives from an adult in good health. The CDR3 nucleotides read TGTGCCAGTAGTATAGGGGGGACTAGCTCCGGGGAGCTGTTTTTT. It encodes CASSIGGTSSGELFF.